A selection of T cell receptor beta chains follows, all from one sample in a study of beta chain features in type 1 diabetes. Libraries were prepared by immunoSEQ multiplex PCR; TCRdb keeps only in-frame clonotypes and omits some of them. The sample lists 900,000 or so clones, roughly 15% occurring once. The material sequenced was naive CD4+ T cells from blood. Source of these receptors: a woman aged 18-35 years in good health. The CDR3 runs from the conserved cysteine through the conserved F or W.

TRBV7-2 CASSLLGIADTQYF
TRBV29-1 CSVPGGPREGLFTDTQYF
TRBV15 CATSRGGTGRGNTIYF
TRBV2 CATSSLLNPDTQYF
TRBV4-3 CASSHGRDTNTGELFF
TRBV9 CASSAALDTEAFF
TRBV9 CASSVAIDSYEQYF
TRBV19 CASHSGYSGANVLTF
TRBV28 CASSRPDRGNQPQHF
TRBV10-1 CASSRTVGETQYF
TRBV7-8 CASRTFRTSGSSNTGELFF
TRBV7-9 CASSLGVPGETYEQYF
TRBV18 CASSPVNSRGTDTQYF
TRBV7-2 CASSLRSGSTDTQYF
TRBV29-1 CSVVGRGRLNEQFF
TRBV5-3 CARSRTTTSKNIQYF
TRBV6-5 CASSKTGTGTYEQYF
TRBV6-1 CASSASFGTALADTQYF
TRBV29-1 CSVDANRGGYTF
TRBV7-2 CASRDSGANVLTF
TRBV27 CASSSHRDRNTEAFF
TRBV19 CASTPGLAGNNEQFF
TRBV25-1 CASSEQGRGRSTEAFF
TRBV6-6 CASSYWASQSGYTF
TRBV4-1 CASSQDLRQGYQETQYF
TRBV5-6 CASSLWGLSNEQFF
TRBV5-8 CASTIQGLAGVQFF
TRBV5-4 CASSLDDRAAGEQYF
TRBV5-1 CASSGPWSSGEQFF
TRBV7-9 CASSFYTEAFF
TRBV7-2 CASDPKETQYF
TRBV5-1 CASRREQGPYEQYF
TRBV25-1 CASSVAGGSDTQYF
TRBV7-9 CASSFRGSGRVSTYNEQFF
TRBV2 CASMDTNTEAFF
TRBV4-3 CASSQDLRRNYGYTF
TRBV25-1 CASTGPGGLGYNEQFF
TRBV10-3 CAISDSRELLGNNEQFF
TRBV20-1 CSARLNTEAFF
TRBV18 CASSPPGGYEQYF
TRBV5-1 CASSPRPPSYNEQFF
TRBV5-1 CASSLGLRLANNEQFF
TRBV11-2 CASSFNSGKQISSYEQYF
TRBV2 CASSWDSGNYGYTF
TRBV18 CASSPTGVDTEAFF
TRBV28 CASSFPPASTGQYF
TRBV28 CASQGNTGELFF
TRBV5-4 CASSEQGNEQFF
TRBV25-1 CASSPYGGLNYGYTF
TRBV19 CASSIGASGRRDEQFF
TRBV20-1 CSARVAEQFF
TRBV7-2 CASSKGLAGRYSYNEQFF
TRBV28 CASSLAGGAVGGYTF
TRBV18 CASSPRDRASYTF
TRBV18 CASSIKREDDWGYTF
TRBV5-1 CASSRESGANVLTF
TRBV27 CASSLYRSTNEKLFF
TRBV9 CASSAGLSRETQYF
TRBV10-3 CAISVGQVGYNEQFF
TRBV5-8 CASSSKQHGTQYF